Listed here are 25 T cell receptor beta chains from one sample, sequenced in a study of beta chain features in type 1 diabetes. cDNA synthesis used the whole RNA isolate, giving expressed TCRB sequences. Data came from immunoSEQ multiplex PCR; TCRdb stores just in-frame clones and leaves some out. The sample yields 400,000 to 600,000 clones, approximately 28% seen once. The material sequenced was naive CD4+ T cells from blood. The receptors stem from a man younger than 30 in good health.

This clone showed up just a few times. This chain joins TRBV11-2 and TRBJ2-1, with TRBD1 identical over 7 bases. CDR1 SGHAT and CDR2 FQNNGV come from the germline V gene. The CDR3 is made up of 16 amino acids. The J segment lost 3 bases and the V segment lost 2 bases, leaving 7 bases of the junction unmatched. The CDR3 nucleotides are TGTGCCAGCAGCTTATTACTGGGACAGCTCTACAATGAGCAGTTCTTC. It translates to CASSLLLGQLYNEQFF.

In this sample, this clone turned up a few times. CDR3 DNA sequence: TGTGCCAGCAGTGAAAGACCCTACGAGCAGTACTTC. Its translation: CASSERPYEQYF. The chain has TRBV6-1 and TRBJ2-7; D remains ambiguous. V lost 2 bases to trimming and J lost 2 bases, with 4 bases between them. Per the germline V gene, CDR1 is MNHNS and CDR2 is SASEGT. The CDR3 is 12 amino acids.

This chain uses TRBV7-9 with TRBJ2-1; weak D call: TRBD2 (5 bases). The ends were cut back, 2 bases at V and 4 bases at J, with 12 bases in the middle. CDR3 length: 15 amino acids. CDR1 and CDR2 from the germline V gene are SEHNR and FQNEAQ (reference sequence). The CDR3 spells CASSLRADSYNEQFF. Written as DNA, the CDR3 is TGTGCCAGCAGCTTACGGGCGGACTCATACAATGAGCAGTTCTTC.

This clone was detected a few times. The chain carries TRBV4-3 and TRBJ2-5; TRBD2 matches at 12 bases. Germline lookup yields CDR1 LGHNA and CDR2 YSLEER. The CDR3 length is 17 residues. Trimming cost V 1 base and J 3 bases; bases outside gene matches: 6. CDR3 in amino acids: CASSQGHRLAGEETQYF. The CDR3 region has the DNA TGCGCCAGCAGCCAAGGACACAGACTAGCGGGAGAAGAGACCCAGTACTTC.

The rearrangement uses TRBV7-9 and TRBJ2-7; D uncertain. V lost 1 base and J 0 bases, leaving 13 bases between the germline ends. The CDR3 loop spans 16 amino acids. From germline, CDR1 is SEHNR and CDR2 FQNEAQ (reference sequence). The CDR3 nucleotides are TGTGCCAGCAGCTTAGGTGTTGGGCGAGGCTCCTACGAGCAGTACTTC. Translating it yields CASSLGVGRGSYEQYF.

The genes are TRBV28 and TRBJ2-7; no clear D. V lost 5 bases and J lost 4, with 6 bases in between. CDR3 length: 11 residues. Germline V gene lookup returns CDR1 MDHEN and CDR2 SYDVKM. The CDR3 protein is CASSGKYEQYF. The CDR3 nucleotides are TGTGCCAGCAGTGGAAAGTACGAGCAGTACTTC.

This clone is a singleton in its sample. V usage is TRBV20-1 and J usage is TRBJ1-1; D uncertain. V was shortened by 8 bases and J by 10 bases, with 14 bases between the two germline ends. Germline-derived CDR1 and CDR2 are DFQATT and SNEGSKA (reference sequence). This CDR3 has 10 amino acids. CDR3 nucleotide sequence: TGCAGTCTTACGTTGGTAGGAGCTTTCTTT. This codes for CSLTLVGAFF.

The V and J genes are TRBV9 and TRBJ2-5; 7 positions agree with TRBD2. The CDR3 sequence is 13 residues long. The V and J ends lost 5 bases and 2 bases, in that order; junction bases with no gene match: 3. Germline CDR1 SGDLS, CDR2 YYNGEE. CDR3 protein: CASRSSGQETQYF. DNA of the CDR3: TGTGCCAGCAGATCTAGCGGACAAGAGACCCAGTACTTC.

The chain recombines TRBV29-1 with TRBJ1-1, with 7 bases identical to TRBD1. The length of the CDR3 is 11 residues. The ends lost 5 bases at V and 9 bases at J; junction bases unmatched: 6. Germline assignment: CDR1 SQVTM and CDR2 ANQGSEA. The CDR3 is CSVPGGDQAFF. The CDR3 coding sequence is TGCAGCGTTCCAGGGGGGGACCAAGCTTTCTTT.

This clone was seen a handful of times. The chain uses TRBV4-3 and TRBJ2-1; no reliable D call. V was shortened by 0 bases and J by 10 bases, with 10 bases between the two germline ends. The length of the CDR3 is 13 residues. Germline lookup yields CDR1 LGHNA and CDR2 YSLEER. Here the CDR3 reads CASSQDWGTEQFF. CDR3 in DNA: TGCGCCAGCAGCCAAGATTGGGGAACAGAGCAGTTCTTC.

This chain uses TRBV5-1 with TRBJ2-1; D gene unclear. The CDR3 is 15 residues long. Germline-derived CDR1 and CDR2 are SGHRS and YFSETQ. V lost 4 bases and J lost 0, with 11 bases in between. The CDR3 bases are TGCGCCAGCAGCGCTCGGTCCGGCTCCTACAATGAGCAGTTCTTC. Its translation is CASSARSGSYNEQFF.

The sample holds a few counts of this clone. J is TRBJ2-5 and V is TRBV29-1; D is possibly TRBD2 (6 bases). The CDR3 sequence is 13 residues long. Germline lookup yields CDR1 SQVTM and CDR2 ANQGSEA. Trimming stripped 0 bases from V and 8 bases from J, with 13 bases between. CDR3: CSVEDPPGRTQYF. The DNA for the CDR3 is TGCAGCGTTGAAGATCCTCCCGGGAGAACCCAGTACTTC.

This clone occurred a few times. V is TRBV28 and J is TRBJ2-7; 8 nucleotides line up with TRBD2. V gave up 6 bases and J gave up 1 base; unmatched junction bases: 8. This CDR3 contains 15 residues. Germline CDR1 and CDR2: MDHEN and SYDVKM. In DNA, the CDR3 is TGTGCCAGCAGAACTCGGGCTAGCGGGTCCTACGAGCAGTACTTC. It yields the protein CASRTRASGSYEQYF.

The sample holds a few counts of this clone. J is TRBJ2-7 and V is TRBV29-1, with 10 bases matching TRBD2. Per the germline V gene, CDR1 is SQVTM and CDR2 is ANQGSEA. The CDR3 is 13 residues long. V shed 4 bases, J shed 4 bases, and the junction held 4 bases outside the gene matches. The CDR3 region is CSVGSGLAYEQYF. The CDR3 bases are TGCAGCGTTGGGTCGGGACTAGCGTACGAGCAGTACTTC.

This chain connects TRBV7-2 to TRBJ2-1; D is perhaps TRBD2 (6 bases). Germline assignment: CDR1 SGHTA and CDR2 FQGNSA. This CDR3 has 11 residues. The ends were cut back, 5 bases at V and 15 bases at J, with 14 bases in the middle. The CDR3 loop is CASSATSLTFF. The CDR3 coding sequence is TGTGCCAGCAGCGCCACTAGCCTTACGTTCTTC.

The table lists this clone with a few counts. The genes are TRBV18 and TRBJ2-1, with 9 bases identical to TRBD2. CDR1 and CDR2 from the germline V gene are KGHSH and LQKENI. V shed 3 bases and J 6 bases; nucleotides not matched to a gene: 6. The CDR3 loop spans 15 amino acids. CDR3 sequence (DNA): TGTGCCAGCTCACCGTCGGGACTAGCAATCAATGAGCAGTTCTTC. Translated, it gives CASSPSGLAINEQFF.

A few counts support this clone. The rearrangement joins TRBV30 to TRBJ2-7, with D possibly matching TRBD1 (6 bases). The CDR3 extends over 14 amino acids. V lost 0 bases and J lost 5, with 14 bases in between. CDR1 GTSNPN and CDR2 SVGIG come from the germline V gene (reference sequence). The CDR3 spells CAWSVLRDTHEQYF. CDR3 DNA sequence: TGTGCCTGGAGTGTACTCAGGGACACCCACGAGCAGTACTTC.

The V call is TRBV30, the J call TRBJ2-1; D perhaps matches TRBD1 (6 bases). V was cut by 1 base and J by 6 bases, with 16 bases left in between. CDR3 size: 15 residues. The V gene's germline CDR1 is GTSNPN and CDR2 SVGIG (reference sequence). The CDR3 coding sequence is TGTGCCTGGAGTGATGCAGGGGTCACCCTCAATGAGCAGTTCTTC. Protein: CAWSDAGVTLNEQFF.

This clone turned up a few times. The J gene is TRBJ2-5, the V gene TRBV7-3; TRBD2 matches at 11 bases. CDR3 length: 15 amino acids. V gave up 5 bases and J gave up 4 bases; unmatched junction bases: 6. Germline lookup yields CDR1 SGHTA and CDR2 FQGTGA. CDR3 in DNA: TGTGCCAGCAGCCGACTAGCGGGGCAGGGAGAGACCCAGTACTTC. Amino acids: CASSRLAGQGETQYF.

The V and J genes are TRBV5-1 and TRBJ2-3, with D maybe TRBD1 (6 bases). Germline CDR1 reads SGHRS; CDR2 reads YFSETQ. The CDR3 contains 15 residues. V shed 4 bases and J shed 2 bases, with 14 bases lying between them. The CDR3: CASSAATGPTDTQYF. The CDR3 nucleotides are TGCGCCAGCAGCGCGGCGACAGGCCCCACAGATACGCAGTATTTT.

J is TRBJ2-1 and V is TRBV5-4; D is perhaps TRBD2 (6 bases). Germline-derived CDR1 and CDR2 are SGHNT and YYREEE (reference sequence). CDR3 length: 14 amino acids. The germline V and J ends were trimmed by 3 bases and 5 bases, with 12 bases remaining between them. The CDR3 DNA reads TGTGCCAGCAGCTCAGCGGGTATTGACAATGAGCAGTTCTTC. This codes for CASSSAGIDNEQFF.

The chain combines TRBV15 with TRBJ1-1; no reliable D call. The germline CDR1 and CDR2 sequences are LNHNV and YYDKDF (reference sequence). V was pared by 6 bases and J by 3 bases, with 8 bases between. The CDR3 length is 12 residues. The DNA for the CDR3 is TGTGCCACCAGTCCTGTTTACACTGAAGCTTTCTTT. Translated: CATSPVYTEAFF. The full variable domain, in which reference TRBV15 and TRBJ1-1 provide the parts outside the CDR3, is DAMVIQNPRYQVTQFGKPVTLSCSQTLNHNVMYWYQQKSSQAPKLLFHYYDKDFNNEADTPDNFQSRRPNTSFCFLDIRSPGLGDTAMYLCATSPVYTEAFFGQGTRLTVV.

This clone was detected only a few times. The rearrangement uses TRBV2 and TRBJ2-1; either TRBD1 or TRBD2 may supply D (5 bases each). Germline values: CDR1 SNHLY, CDR2 FYNNEI. This CDR3 region has 13 residues. V lost 5 bases and J 9 bases, leaving 14 bases between the germline ends. The CDR3 DNA follows: TGTGCCAGCAGTCTAGCCCAGAGGGGTGAGCAGTTCTTC. Translated, it gives CASSLAQRGEQFF.

This clone was detected a few times. This chain joins TRBV25-1 and TRBJ2-3, with TRBD1 matching over 8 bases. The V gene's germline CDR1 is MGHDK and CDR2 SYGVNS. Germline trimming cut 1 base from V and 5 bases from J; bases unmatched to any gene: 8. This CDR3 contains 16 residues. The CDR3 loop is CASSEFWTGKGDTQYF. The CDR3 DNA reads as TGTGCCAGCAGTGAATTCTGGACAGGGAAGGGAGATACGCAGTATTTT.

This clone appeared a few times. The V and J genes are TRBV6-5 and TRBJ1-1; D remains ambiguous. Trimming cost V 6 bases and J 10 bases, with 18 bases left between them. Germline-derived CDR1 and CDR2 are MNHEY and SVGAGI. The length of the CDR3 is 13 residues. This chain's CDR3 is CASRGGIRVGAFF. The DNA for the CDR3 is TGTGCCAGCAGAGGTGGGATTAGGGTGGGAGCTTTCTTT.